These T cell receptor beta chains were read from a single sample in a study of shared clonotypes between healthy human individuals. Data came from immunoSEQ multiplex PCR; TCRdb stores just in-frame clones and leaves some out. Found here are about 2.2 million clones, 85% to 95% of them singletons; the top ten hold around 1.7%. Material: naive CD8+ T cells from PBMCs. The receptors derive from a man younger than 35 in good health. Some clones in this sample may be carry-over from other donors' samples. The CDR3 runs from the conserved cysteine through the conserved F or W. The D gene is left open where the match is weak. Only part of the rows carry a size: once, few, many, or a class if the clone is expanded.

d_call: TRBD1; j_call: TRBJ1-1; clone_size: few; v_call: TRBV7-9; cdr3_aa: CASTNRGLTEAFF; cdr3_nt: TGTGCCAGCACAAACAGGGGGCTGACTGAAGCTTTCTTT
d_call: .; j_call: TRBJ2-7; clone_size: .; v_call: TRBV7-8; cdr3_aa: CASSLARRQRTWEQYF; cdr3_nt: TGTGCCAGCAGCTTAGCGCGGAGGCAGCGAACCTGGGAGCAGTACTTC
d_call: .; j_call: TRBJ2-7; clone_size: .; v_call: TRBV28; cdr3_aa: CASSSRNGAYEQYF; cdr3_nt: TGTGCCAGCAGTTCGCGAAACGGGGCTTACGAGCAGTACTTC
d_call: .; j_call: TRBJ2-1; clone_size: once; v_call: TRBV6-5; cdr3_aa: CASSYGGLGEQFF; cdr3_nt: TGTGCCAGCAGTTACGGGGGGTTAGGTGAGCAGTTCTTC
d_call: .; j_call: TRBJ2-7; clone_size: .; v_call: TRBV9; cdr3_aa: CASSVGEDEQYF; cdr3_nt: TGTGCCAGCAGCGTGGGGGAGGACGAGCAGTACTTC
d_call: TRBD1; j_call: TRBJ1-5; clone_size: .; v_call: TRBV14; cdr3_aa: CASSDTGGGQPQHF; cdr3_nt: TGTGCCAGCAGCGATACAGGGGGAGGTCAGCCCCAGCATTTT
d_call: .; j_call: TRBJ2-7; clone_size: .; v_call: TRBV9; cdr3_aa: CASSSSSYEQYF; cdr3_nt: TGTGCCAGCAGCTCCTCCTCCTACGAGCAGTACTTC
d_call: .; j_call: TRBJ2-7; clone_size: .; v_call: TRBV19; cdr3_aa: CASQARGVVEQYF; cdr3_nt: TGTGCCAGCCAAGCGAGGGGGGTGGTCGAGCAGTACTTC
d_call: .; j_call: TRBJ2-1; clone_size: .; v_call: TRBV27; cdr3_aa: CASSAGQYNEQFF; cdr3_nt: TGTGCCAGCAGCGCTGGACAGTACAATGAGCAGTTCTTC
d_call: TRBD1; j_call: TRBJ1-4; clone_size: .; v_call: TRBV7-8; cdr3_aa: CASSQDRGGEKLFF; cdr3_nt: TGTGCCAGCAGCCAAGACAGGGGCGGAGAAAAACTGTTTTTT
d_call: .; j_call: TRBJ1-2; clone_size: .; v_call: TRBV29-1; cdr3_aa: CSTDIPTYGYTF; cdr3_nt: TGCAGCACTGACATTCCTACCTATGGCTACACCTTC
d_call: TRBD1; j_call: TRBJ2-2; clone_size: .; v_call: TRBV7-6; cdr3_aa: CASSLDSTGGRIPGELFF; cdr3_nt: TGTGCCAGCAGCTTGGATTCGACAGGGGGCCGAATCCCCGGGGAGCTGTTTTTT
d_call: .; j_call: TRBJ2-7; clone_size: once; v_call: TRBV18; cdr3_aa: CASSPPGRRAYEQYF; cdr3_nt: TGTGCCAGCTCACCACCCGGCCGCCGAGCCTACGAGCAGTACTTC
d_call: .; j_call: TRBJ2-1; clone_size: .; v_call: TRBV6-5; cdr3_aa: CASSYGAHNEQFF; cdr3_nt: TGTGCCAGCAGTTACGGCGCCCACAATGAGCAGTTCTTC
d_call: .; j_call: TRBJ1-2; clone_size: .; v_call: TRBV4-3; cdr3_aa: CASSRIWPGTDYGYTF; cdr3_nt: TGCGCCAGCAGCCGTATTTGGCCGGGGACTGACTATGGCTACACCTTC
d_call: TRBD2; j_call: TRBJ2-3; clone_size: once; v_call: TRBV4-1; cdr3_aa: CASTRLAGEPLTFTDTQYF; cdr3_nt: TGCGCCAGCACCCGATTAGCGGGAGAGCCCCTTACTTTCACAGATACGCAGTATTTT
d_call: .; j_call: TRBJ2-7; clone_size: .; v_call: TRBV2; cdr3_aa: CASSESIGSSYEQYF; cdr3_nt: TGTGCCAGCAGTGAATCTATCGGGAGCTCCTACGAGCAGTACTTC
d_call: .; j_call: TRBJ2-1; clone_size: .; v_call: TRBV12-5; cdr3_aa: CASADPGQHNEQFF; cdr3_nt: TGTGCTAGTGCCGACCCTGGACAGCACAATGAGCAGTTCTTC
d_call: .; j_call: TRBJ2-7; clone_size: .; v_call: TRBV27; cdr3_aa: CASSLLGDTYEQYF; cdr3_nt: TGTGCCAGCAGTTTATTAGGGGATACCTACGAGCAGTACTTC
d_call: .; j_call: TRBJ1-2; clone_size: .; v_call: TRBV11-2; cdr3_aa: CASSLGRGNYGYTF; cdr3_nt: TGTGCCAGCAGCTTAGGCAGGGGAAACTATGGCTACACCTTC